A selection of T cell receptor beta chains follows, all from one sample in a study of CD8+CD57+ T cells in acquired aplastic anemia. Using its own MiXCR run on the reads, TCRdb lists one record per CDR3 protein. The sample gives about 150,000 distinct CDR3 sequences, roughly 49% of which show up once; 12% is in the top ten. The sample taken for sequencing was sorted CD4+, CD8+, or CD8+CD57+ T cells (not recorded which) from PBMCs. Every receptor here comes from a human donor with aplastic anemia. Both conserved end residues are part of each CDR3. Each record gives: J gene, V gene, clone size, D gene, CDR3 DNA, CDR3 protein. A D gene is named only where the DNA matches it firmly. A clone size is listed for some rows: how often the clone was seen (once, few, many), or a class if it is expanded.

TRBJ2-2,TRBV19,many,TRBD2,TGTGCCAGTAGTGCACCGGGACTAGCGGGCTCCACCGGGGAGCTGTTTTTT,CASSAPGLAGSTGELFF
TRBJ2-7,TRBV9,many,.,TGTGCCAGCAGCGTAGGGACTTCTAACTACGAGCAGTACTTC,CASSVGTSNYEQYF
TRBJ2-7,TRBV7-9,.,.,TGTGCCAGCAGCTTAGCTAGCGACTACGAGCAGTACTTC,CASSLASDYEQYF
TRBJ2-7,TRBV19,.,.,TGTGCCAGTAGTATAGGGGGCATCTCCTACGAGCAGCACTTC,CASSIGGISYEQHF
TRBJ2-3,TRBV6-4,many,TRBD1,TGTGCCAGCAGTCCTCAGGGGGAAGGCCCAGATACGCAGTATTTT,CASSPQGEGPDTQYF
TRBJ2-1,TRBV11-1,many,.,TGTGCCAGCAGCTTACAAAGTGGTCCTAGGGATGAGCAGTTCTTC,CASSLQSGPRDEQFF
TRBJ2-7,TRBV7-9,medium-sized,.,TGTGCCAGCAGCTTTAGGGACTGGGGGAGGTACGAGCAGTACTTC,CASSFRDWGRYEQYF
TRBJ2-7,TRBV27,many,TRBD1,TGTGCCAGCAGACCTACGACAGGGAGCTCCTACGAGCAGTACTTC,CASRPTTGSSYEQYF
TRBJ1-2,TRBV6-5,many,.,TGTGCCAGCAGTTGGCAAGGCTCTAACTATGGCTACACCTTC,CASSWQGSNYGYTF
TRBJ1-2,TRBV20-1,.,.,TGCAGTGCTAGAGACACTTGGGCCACCTTC,CSARDTWATF
TRBJ2-5,TRBV29-1,few,.,TGCAGCGTTTGGTCTCAAGAGACCCAGTACTTC,CSVWSQETQYF
TRBJ1-2,TRBV24-1,.,.,TGTGCCACCAGTGATTTAAGGCAGGTGTCCCTTGCTAACTATGGCTACACCTTC,CATSDLRQVSLANYGYTF
TRBJ2-1,TRBV20-1,many,.,TGCAGTGCTAGTATGGGGTTGTCCTACAATGAGCAGTTCTTC,CSASMGLSYNEQFF
TRBJ2-1,TRBV29-1,many,.,TGCAGCGTTGAAGATTCCCGGACAATTAGCAATGAGCAGTTCTTC,CSVEDSRTISNEQFF
TRBJ2-2,TRBV10-2,.,.,TGCGCCAGCAGTTCTTTACTGGGAATGAACACCGGGGAGCTGTTTTTT,CASSSLLGMNTGELFF
TRBJ2-2,TRBV20-1,once,TRBD2,TGCAGTGCTAGAGATTATATATATGCGGGAGGGCCGGACACCGGGGAGCTGTTTTTT,CSARDYIYAGGPDTGELFF
TRBJ2-1,TRBV19,many,.,TGTGCCAGTAGTATAGGTGAAGGTAATGAGCAGTTCTTC,CASSIGEGNEQFF
TRBJ2-5,TRBV10-3,.,.,TGTGCCATCAGTGAGTATGGCCCCGCGATCGCGACCCAGTACTTC,CAISEYGPAIATQYF
TRBJ1-1,TRBV9,.,TRBD1,TGTGCCAGCAGTTACACCCCGGGACAGGGCACTGAAGCTTTCTTT,CASSYTPGQGTEAFF
TRBJ2-2,TRBV10-1,.,.,TGCGCCAGGGGCTCCGGGGAGCTGTTTTTT,CARGSGELFF
TRBJ2-7,TRBV20-1,many,TRBD1,TGCAGTGCTGCCACTCAGGGGGTGGACTCCTACGAGCAGTACTTC,CSAATQGVDSYEQYF
TRBJ2-1,TRBV7-6,many,.,TGTGCCAGCAGCTTAGGAGGGGGCAATGAGCAGTTCTTC,CASSLGGGNEQFF
TRBJ2-5,TRBV20-1,.,TRBD2,TGCAGTGCACGTTCGACTAGCGGGGGCGAGGGGACCCAGTACTTC,CSARSTSGGEGTQYF
TRBJ1-2,TRBV6-5,many,TRBD1,TGTGCCAGCAGTTCCGGGACAGGGCTAGGCTACACCTTC,CASSSGTGLGYTF
TRBJ2-2,TRBV5-1,many,TRBD1,TGCGCCAGCAGCAGATCGGACAGGTCCCACACCGGGGAGCTGTTTTTT,CASSRSDRSHTGELFF
TRBJ1-2,TRBV7-9,few,.,TGTGCCAGCAGCGCTCGATCCCATGGCTACACCTTC,CASSARSHGYTF
TRBJ2-2,TRBV7-9,many,TRBD1,TGTGCCAGCAGCTCGGGACAGGGGATCGGGGAGCTGTTTTTT,CASSSGQGIGELFF
TRBJ2-7,TRBV27,many,.,TGTGCCAGCAGGCCTGGTGGCGCTACCTACGAGCAGTACTTC,CASRPGGATYEQYF
TRBJ2-3,TRBV6-4,few,TRBD2,TGTGCCAGTAGTATGGCGGGGGACACAGATACGCAGTATTTT,CASSMAGDTDTQYF
TRBJ2-2,TRBV2,.,.,TGTGCCAGCAAGGCACAGGGACTCAACACCGGGGAGCTGTTTTTT,CASKAQGLNTGELFF
TRBJ2-3,TRBV5-6,.,.,TGTGCCAGCAGCTGGGGGGGCGGGGCCACAGATACGCAGTATTTT,CASSWGGGATDTQYF
TRBJ2-2,TRBV2,.,.,TGTGCCAGCGGTGAGGGGGGGGAGCTGTTTTTT,CASGEGGELFF
TRBJ2-5,TRBV20-1,.,.,TGCAGTGCTAGCGGACCTCAAGAGACCCAGTACTTC,CSASGPQETQYF
TRBJ2-7,TRBV19,.,TRBD2,TGTGCCAGTAGTACAACTAGCGGCCCTTCCTACGAGCAGTACTTC,CASSTTSGPSYEQYF
TRBJ2-5,TRBV3-1,.,.,TGTGCCAGCAGCCAAGATCAAAGGGCAGAGACCCAGTACTTC,CASSQDQRAETQYF
TRBJ1-1,TRBV9,many,.,TGTGCCAGCAGCCCCTTCGCCCCTCGGGGTGAAGCTTTCTTT,CASSPFAPRGEAFF
TRBJ2-7,TRBV4-3,many,.,TGCGCCAGCAGCCAAGATGTTCGCATAGAGGACGAGCAGTACTTC,CASSQDVRIEDEQYF
TRBJ2-1,TRBV5-1,once,.,TGCGCCAGCAGCCGGGGGACAGCTAACAATGAGCAGTTCTTC,CASSRGTANNEQFF
TRBJ1-6,TRBV12-3/TRBV12-4,many,TRBD1,TGTGCCAGCAGTTCGCCCGGGACAGGGGGAAACAATTCACCCCTCCACTTT,CASSSPGTGGNNSPLHF
TRBJ1-1,TRBV6-1,many,.,TGTGCCAGCAGTGCCGCAGGGCACACGAACACTGAAGCTTTCTTT,CASSAAGHTNTEAFF
TRBJ2-1,TRBV4-2,.,TRBD1,TGTGCCAGCAGCCAAGATGCGTCGGGACAGGGGTTTTACAATGAGCAGTTCTTC,CASSQDASGQGFYNEQFF